The 20 T cell receptor beta chains below were found in one sample sequenced in a study of cytomegalovirus exposure and HLA in healthy donors. Both 60 Vbeta primers and 13 Jbeta primers went into the PCR. The protocol was immunoSEQ multiplex PCR, while the TCRdb copy is restricted to in-frame clones and leaves out a portion. The sample carries about 190,000 clones, about 80% recorded once. Material for sequencing was PBMCs. These receptors came from a woman aged 25 to 39 in good health and CMV-seropositive.

V gene TRBV6-1 combines with J gene TRBJ1-1; TRBD1 aligns across 10 bases. Germline lookup yields CDR1 MNHNS and CDR2 SASEGT. V lost 3 bases to trimming and J lost 5 bases; unmatched junction nucleotides: 9. The CDR3 consists of 16 residues. This CDR3 is CASSEVTGTGATEAFF. The CDR3 bases are TGTGCCAGCAGTGAGGTGACCGGGACAGGGGCTACTGAAGCTTTCTTT.

The J gene is TRBJ1-1, the V gene TRBV4-1, with 9 bases fitting TRBD1. Germline V CDR1 and CDR2: MGHRA, YSYEKL. The CDR3 covers 14 residues. After removal of 4 bases from V and 5 bases from J, the junction contained 5 bases not matched to a gene. The CDR3: CASSLGTGRTEAFF. In DNA form, the CDR3 reads TGCGCCAGCAGCCTTGGGACAGGGAGGACTGAAGCTTTCTTT.

The chain couples TRBV29-1 to TRBJ2-2, with D possibly TRBD2 on 5 matching bases. V dropped 4 bases and J dropped 1 base, with 10 bases sitting between them. Germline CDR1 reads SQVTM; CDR2 reads ANQGSEA. This CDR3 has 14 residues. The CDR3 sequence: CSVGSEGNTGELFF. In nucleotides, the CDR3 is TGCAGCGTTGGGTCAGAGGGGAACACCGGGGAGCTGTTTTTT.

The V gene is TRBV5-6, the J gene TRBJ2-2, with D maybe TRBD1 (5 bases). This CDR3 contains 14 residues. V lost 1 base to trimming and J lost 7 bases, with 11 bases between them. Germline assignment: CDR1 SGHDT and CDR2 YYEEEE. CDR3 sequence (DNA): TGTGCCAGCAGCTTGCAAGGACAATACGGGGAGCTGTTTTTT. Translation gives CASSLQGQYGELFF.

This sequence joins TRBV28 and TRBJ2-3, with 7 bases lining up with TRBD1. Trimming took 4 bases from V and 2 from J; bases not matched to a gene: 9. CDR3 length: 16 amino acids. Germline-derived CDR1 and CDR2 are MDHEN and SYDVKM. The CDR3 DNA follows: TGTGCCAGCAGTTCCGAAAGGGGGCGCGTCACAGATACGCAGTATTTT. Its protein product is CASSSERGRVTDTQYF.

The CDR3 DNA reads as TGTGCCAGCAGCCCTGTTGACACAATGAACACTGAAGCTTTCTTT. The encoded protein is CASSPVDTMNTEAFF. The V gene is TRBV7-9, the J gene TRBJ1-1; D is unclear. V was cut by 5 bases and J by 0 bases, with 13 bases left in between. The germline gives CDR1 SEHNR, CDR2 FQNEAQ (reference sequence). The CDR3 spans 15 residues.

The chain employs TRBV28 and TRBJ2-1, with 9 bases lining up with TRBD2. This CDR3 contains 16 residues. Germline assignment: CDR1 MDHEN and CDR2 SYDVKM. J was trimmed by 1 base and V by 6 bases; bases with no gene match: 7. CDR3 coding DNA: TGTGCCAGCAGAGGCGGGGGGGACCCATCCTACAATGAGCAGTTCTTC. As protein: CASRGGGDPSYNEQFF.

The DNA of the CDR3 is TGTGCCAGTAGTACATACAGGGGCCACGGGGAGCTGTTTTTT. Amino acid sequence: CASSTYRGHGELFF. The chain employs TRBV19 and TRBJ2-2; TRBD1 agrees at 7 bases. This CDR3 has 14 amino acids. Germline trimming cut 4 bases from V and 7 bases from J; bases unmatched to any gene: 6. Looked up from germline, CDR1 is LNHDA and CDR2 is SQIVND (reference sequence).

Worth noting for this clone: The junction departs from the called germline gene at one end, perhaps through a read error. This chain connects TRBV30 to TRBJ1-2, with TRBD1 matching over 7 bases. In germline, CDR1 is GTSNPN, CDR2 SVGIG (reference sequence). The CDR3 runs to 10 residues. This chain's CDR3 is CAGRGHGYTF. The CDR3 nucleotides are TGTGCCGGGAGGGGGCATGGCTACACCTTC.

The chain joins TRBV28 to TRBJ1-2; D uncertain. Trimming stripped 1 base from V and 0 bases from J, with 6 bases between. CDR1 and CDR2 (germline): MDHEN, SYDVKM. CDR3 size: 14 residues. Here the CDR3 reads CASSLYPPNYGYTF. In nucleotides, the CDR3 is TGTGCCAGCAGTTTATATCCTCCTAACTATGGCTACACCTTC.

This clone was observed once. The chain uses TRBV28 and TRBJ2-7; the D gene is possibly TRBD2 (5 bases). Per germline, CDR1 MDHEN and CDR2 SYDVKM. V dropped 3 bases and J dropped 5 bases, with 8 bases sitting between them. The CDR3 consists of 12 residues. The CDR3 sequence: CASSLIGDEQYF. DNA for the CDR3: TGTGCCAGCAGTTTGATCGGGGACGAGCAGTACTTC.

The chain has TRBV5-1 and TRBJ2-3; TRBD2 aligns across 9 bases. V shed 6 bases, J shed 5 bases, and the junction held 10 bases outside the gene matches. The CDR3 sequence is 15 residues long. Per germline, CDR1 SGHRS and CDR2 YFSETQ. DNA for the CDR3: TGCGCCAGCACTACCTTAGCGGGAGAGGGAGATACGCAGTATTTT. It specifies CASTTLAGEGDTQYF.

The rearrangement links TRBV12-5 to TRBJ2-1, with 9 nucleotides matching TRBD1. The CDR3 has 16 amino acids. Losses at the gene ends were 4 bases for V and 4 bases for J; bases not matched to a gene: 8. Germline V gene sequence: CDR1 LGHNT, CDR2 FRNRAP. CDR3 sequence reads: CASGSDTGGRYNEQFF. CDR3 DNA sequence: TGTGCTAGTGGTTCTGATACAGGGGGCAGGTACAATGAGCAGTTCTTC.

This clone was recorded only once. The V call is TRBV5-5, the J call TRBJ2-5, with a possible D match to TRBD1 (6 bases). V was cut by 4 bases and J by 1 base, with 11 bases left in between. This CDR3 spans 14 amino acids. CDR1 SGHKS and CDR2 YYEKEE come from the germline V gene (reference sequence). The CDR3 DNA reads as TGTGCCAGCAGCCGGACAGTTTCCCAAGAGACCCAGTACTTC. Protein product: CASSRTVSQETQYF.

The chain carries TRBV9 and TRBJ2-3; D perhaps matches TRBD1 (8 bases). Trimming took off 3 bases at V and 4 bases at J, with 15 bases between the two ends. This CDR3 has 15 residues. Germline-derived CDR1 and CDR2 are SGDLS and YYNGEE. CDR3 sequence (DNA): TGTGCCAGCAGCGGATACAGGGGGGGGGCAGATACGCAGTATTTT. Its translation is CASSGYRGGADTQYF.

The gene calls are TRBV4-1 and TRBJ2-7; possible D gene TRBD2, 5 bases. Germline CDR1 MGHRA, CDR2 YSYEKL. This CDR3 is 15 amino acids long. V lost 1 base to trimming and J lost 2 bases, with 12 bases between them. CDR3 sequence: CASSQVRGIPYEQYF. The CDR3 DNA follows: TGCGCCAGCAGCCAAGTCCGGGGAATCCCCTACGAGCAGTACTTC.

CDR3: CASSHSGLNEQYF. In DNA, the CDR3 is TGCGCCAGCAGCCATTCCGGACTGAACGAGCAGTACTTC. The V gene is TRBV4-1, the J gene TRBJ2-7; D perhaps matches TRBD2 (5 bases). Trimming removed 3 bases from V and 5 bases from J, with 11 bases in between. Germline-derived CDR1 and CDR2 are MGHRA and YSYEKL. The CDR3 totals 13 residues.

A single count supports this clone. The CDR3 region is CASSLGRDSYTGELFF. CDR3 nucleotides: TGCGCCAGCAGCTTGGGTCGCGACAGCTACACCGGGGAGCTGTTTTTT. The chain joins TRBV5-1 to TRBJ2-2, with D perhaps matching TRBD1 (5 bases). V lost 0 bases and J lost 3, with 12 bases in between. CDR1 is SGHRS, CDR2 YFSETQ, per germline. The CDR3 runs 16 residues.

V gene TRBV4-2 combines with J gene TRBJ1-1; TRBD1 is a possible D gene (6 bases). V was pared by 0 bases and J by 0 bases, with 14 bases between. Germline V gene lookup returns CDR1 LGHNA and CDR2 YNFKEQ. The CDR3 contains 17 residues. The CDR3 DNA reads as TGTGCCAGCAGCCAAGATGTGAACAGGGCCGTGAACACTGAAGCTTTCTTT. This encodes CASSQDVNRAVNTEAFF.

Points on this clone: Sequence at one end of the junction differs from germline and may be a read error. The rearrangement uses TRBV7-9 and TRBJ1-5, with D perhaps matching TRBD1 (6 bases). CDR3 length equals 16 residues. From germline, CDR1 is SEHNR and CDR2 FQNEAQ (reference sequence). CDR3 DNA: TGTTCCAGCAGCTTAGCGACAGGCGGAAGGGGTCAGCCCCAGCATTTT. It encodes CSSSLATGGRGQPQHF.